This T cell receptor (beta chain) is from a study of T cell responses to AZD1222 COVID-19 vaccine. V was clipped by 6 bases and J by 7 bases, with 13 bases between them. CDR1 LNHNV and CDR2 YYDKDF come from the germline V gene (reference sequence). CDR3 length: 13 amino acids. The assay was immunoSEQ multiplex PCR, and TCRdb's table has in-frame clones only and misses some. This table has approximately 150,000 clones, approximately 90% appearing once. This specimen was peripheral blood, taken 28 days after the second AZD1222 dose. The receptor was derived from an adult who received the AZD1222 COVID-19 vaccine. The rearrangement joins TRBV15 to TRBJ1-5; D may be TRBD1 (5 bases). CDR3 in amino acids: CATSLGSGQPQHF. In DNA, the CDR3 is TGTGCCACCAGTCTGGGTTCAGGGCAGCCCCAGCATTTT.